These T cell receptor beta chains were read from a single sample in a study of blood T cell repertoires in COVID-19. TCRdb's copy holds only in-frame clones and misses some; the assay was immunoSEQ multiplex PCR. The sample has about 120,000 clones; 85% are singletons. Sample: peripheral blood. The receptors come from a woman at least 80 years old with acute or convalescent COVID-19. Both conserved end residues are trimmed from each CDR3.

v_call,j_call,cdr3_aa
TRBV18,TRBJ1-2,ASSPQATANYGYT
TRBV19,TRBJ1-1,ASMEATGPMNTEAF
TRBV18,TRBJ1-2,ASSPTPRDYGYT
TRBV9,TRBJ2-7,ASSVGTPYEQY
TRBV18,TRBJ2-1,ASSPGSGQGEF
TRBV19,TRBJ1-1,ASSPQRLRGMNTEAF
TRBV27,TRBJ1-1,ASSFGRVTEAF
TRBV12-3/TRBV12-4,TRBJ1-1,ASSLSGTEAF
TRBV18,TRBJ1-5,ASSPDGVNQPQH
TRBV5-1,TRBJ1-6,ASSQTTGIPSPLH
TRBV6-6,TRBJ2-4,ASIKGRAWNIQY
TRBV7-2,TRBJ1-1,ASSPSLPPLEAF
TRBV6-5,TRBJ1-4,ASSLEGRGEKLF
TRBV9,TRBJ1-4,ASSVGHRDNEKLF
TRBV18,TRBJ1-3,ASSTTGLEDTIY
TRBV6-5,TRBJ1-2,ASSYVDRNYGYT
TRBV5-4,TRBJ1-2,ASSQGQGGYGYT
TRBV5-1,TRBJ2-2,ASSVGQFSTGELF
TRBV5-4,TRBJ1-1,ASSLELGRPEAF
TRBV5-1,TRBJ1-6,ASSSQGLHSPLH
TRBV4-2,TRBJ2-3,ASSQDPTGPDTQY
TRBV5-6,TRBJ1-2,ASSPRRALAGSSYGYT